This is a list of T cell receptor beta chains from one sample in a study of OX40 agonist ivuxolimab in advanced cancers. The data were produced by immunoSEQ multiplex PCR, yet TCRdb's version contains in-frame clones alone and is incomplete. In the table there are 90,000 to 100,000 clones, approximately 90% of which are singletons. The material was CD4+ or CD8+ T cells sorted from blood, obtained in a trial of the OX40 agonist ivuxolimab. The receptors shown here come from an adult with an advanced solid tumor such as melanoma, head and neck, liver or kidney cancer. The CDR3 runs from the conserved cysteine through the conserved F or W. Each record gives: D gene, clone size, V gene, J gene, CDR3 DNA, CDR3 protein. The D gene is left open where the match is weak. The size entry is marked missing in some rows and otherwise reads once, few, many or a size class.

.	.	TRBV4-1	TRBJ1-1	TGCGCCAGCAGTCGAGGAGGGAGGGCGTACACTGAAGCTTTCTTT	CASSRGGRAYTEAFF
TRBD1	.	TRBV5-1	TRBJ2-1	TGCGCCAGCAGCACGGACAGGGGGTCCTACAATGAGCAGTTCTTC	CASSTDRGSYNEQFF
.	.	TRBV4-3	TRBJ1-6	TGCGCCAGCAGCCTCAAAACAGGGTCTAATTCACCCCTCCACTTT	CASSLKTGSNSPLHF
.	.	TRBV5-1	TRBJ1-5	TGCGCCAGCAGCTTGGAGGGACCCAATCAGCCCCAGCATTTT	CASSLEGPNQPQHF
TRBD2	.	TRBV7-3	TRBJ2-2	TGTGCCAGCAGCCAGACTAGCGGGGGAGAGACCGGGGAGCTGTTTTTT	CASSQTSGGETGELFF
.	.	TRBV29-1	TRBJ2-5	TGCAGCGTTCAAGGCGCAGGCGGTTCAGAGACCCAGTACTTC	CSVQGAGGSETQYF
.	.	TRBV7-2	TRBJ1-2	TGTGCCAGCAGCCCCGGTGGTCCAGCGACAGACTATGGCTACACCTTC	CASSPGGPATDYGYTF
TRBD2	.	TRBV19	TRBJ2-3	TGTGCCAGTAGTAGATCCCCAACGGGCGGGGGGGCCAAGGATACGCAGTATTTT	CASSRSPTGGGAKDTQYF
.	.	TRBV7-9	TRBJ1-2	TGTGCCAGCAGCTTAGGGGGGACGGGTGGCTACACCTTC	CASSLGGTGGYTF
.	.	TRBV29-1	TRBJ2-7	TGCAGCGTTGAAGAACTGACAGTCGGCAACAACGAGCAGTACTTC	CSVEELTVGNNEQYF
.	.	TRBV6-6	TRBJ1-1	TGTGCCAGCACCTTAGAGGGGACCACTGAAGCTTTCTTT	CASTLEGTTEAFF
.	.	TRBV18	TRBJ2-3	TGTGCCAGCTCACCCCCCTATGTGACAACAGATACGCAGTATTTT	CASSPPYVTTDTQYF
TRBD2	.	TRBV9	TRBJ2-1	TGTGCCAGCAGCGTCCAAGCGGGGGCTCGGAATGAGCAGTTCTTC	CASSVQAGARNEQFF
.	.	TRBV5-1	TRBJ2-5	TGCGCCAGCAGCTCGACTAGAGGTCTCCCAGAGACCCAGTACTTC	CASSSTRGLPETQYF
.	.	TRBV18	TRBJ2-1	TGTGCCAGCTCACCACTGCAGGGCAGGGGGGGATACAATGAGCAGTTCTTC	CASSPLQGRGGYNEQFF
TRBD1	.	TRBV7-9	TRBJ1-2	TGTGCCAGCAGCCCTATGACAGGGGGTGGCTACACCTTC	CASSPMTGGGYTF
.	once	TRBV6-4	TRBJ2-2	TGTGCCAGCAGTGTAGAGAACACCGGGGAGCTGTTTTTT	CASSVENTGELFF
.	.	TRBV29-1	TRBJ2-2	TGCAGCGTTGTTGGGGGGGCCCCCGGGGAGCTGTTTTTT	CSVVGGAPGELFF
.	.	TRBV21-1	TRBJ1-1	TGTGCCAGCAGCAACGCAGGACCTGAAGCTTTCTTT	CASSNAGPEAFF
.	.	TRBV5-1	TRBJ1-2	TGCGCCAGCAGCTTGGGGGCAGGGTGGGACGGCTACACCTTC	CASSLGAGWDGYTF
.	.	TRBV10-3	TRBJ2-1	TGTGCCATCAGTGAGTCCCCAGGGTACAATGAGCAGTTCTTC	CAISESPGYNEQFF
TRBD1	.	TRBV4-3	TRBJ2-2	TGCGCCAGCAGCCAAGATCTTGTGACAGGGGGCATCGCCGGGGAGCTGTTTTTT	CASSQDLVTGGIAGELFF
TRBD1	.	TRBV9	TRBJ1-5	TGTGCCAGCAGCGTAGGGACAGGGGCACGCAATCAGCCCCAGCATTTT	CASSVGTGARNQPQHF
.	few	TRBV14	TRBJ1-2	TGTGCCAGCAGCCAAGAACAGGTCCGTGGCTACACCTTC	CASSQEQVRGYTF
.	.	TRBV9	TRBJ2-3	TGTGCCAGCAGCGTTCAAAATTCACACACAGATACGCAGTATTTT	CASSVQNSHTDTQYF
TRBD2	.	TRBV2	TRBJ2-3	TGTGCCAGCAGTGAAAAGGCCAGCGGGGGAACAGATACGCAGTATTTT	CASSEKASGGTDTQYF
TRBD2	.	TRBV19	TRBJ2-2	TGTGCCGTGTTGGGTACGGCTAGCGGGATAGCCGGGGAGCTGTTTTTT	CAVLGTASGIAGELFF
.	.	TRBV19	TRBJ2-7	TGTGCCAGTAGTATTCGACGAGACATTCCCTACGAGCAGTACTTC	CASSIRRDIPYEQYF
TRBD2	.	TRBV5-8	TRBJ2-1	TGTGCCAGCAGCTTAGCGGGGGGGAAAAGAGATGAGCAGTTCTTC	CASSLAGGKRDEQFF
TRBD1	.	TRBV15	TRBJ2-7	TGTGCCACCCCCGGTACATCCACGATAGACCGGGACAGGGACTACGAGCAGTACTTC	CATPGTSTIDRDRDYEQYF
.	.	TRBV6-1	TRBJ1-5	TGTGCCAGCAGTGAGGTGGGGGCCTACAATCAGCCCCAGCATTTT	CASSEVGAYNQPQHF
.	.	TRBV11-2	TRBJ2-2	TGTGCCAGCAGCTCCTTTTCAGGGAAGGCCGGGGAGCTGTTTTTT	CASSSFSGKAGELFF
TRBD1	once	TRBV11-2	TRBJ1-1	TGTGCCAGCAGCCCCGGGACAGGACGTAATGAAGCTTTCTTT	CASSPGTGRNEAFF
TRBD1	.	TRBV10-3	TRBJ1-2	TGTGCCATCAGGCCCGGGACAGGGGGCCACGGCTACACCTTC	CAIRPGTGGHGYTF
.	few	TRBV20-1	TRBJ1-1	TGCAGTGCTAGTGGTCCCGGGGAAGCTTTCTTT	CSASGPGEAFF